The T cell receptor (beta chain) described here comes from a study of radiotherapy plus CTLA-4 blockade in lung cancer. Produced via immunoSEQ multiplex PCR; TCRdb's table is partial and in-frame only. The table lists 50,000 to 65,000 clones, over 65% of them singletons, with 4% in the top ten. People whose metastatic non-small-cell lung cancer was chemo-refractory got focal radiation along with CTLA-4 blockade by ipilimumab. Germline values: CDR1 LNHDA, CDR2 SQIVND (reference sequence). The CDR3 covers 14 residues. After removal of 10 bases from V and 4 bases from J, the junction contained 8 bases not matched to a gene. General study points: Following radiotherapy plus ipilimumab, tumor-derived TCR clones expanded in the blood.

This clone was seen only a few times. The antigen remains unidentified. This material consisted of peripheral blood, taken from a patient treated with radiotherapy plus ipilimumab. The TCR was taken from a human donor with non-small cell lung cancer who had a partial response to radiotherapy plus ipilimumab. This chain connects TRBV19 to TRBJ1-3, with 9 bases that match TRBD1. This CDR3 reads CATRQGVLGNTIYF. The CDR3 DNA reads TGTGCCACCCGACAGGGGGTTTTGGGAAACACCATATATTTT.